This entry describes one T cell receptor beta chain. This sample was included in a study of cytotoxic CD8 clonotypes in ibrutinib-treated CLL. As for the study in general: In all, about eleven patients were relapsed/refractory, some 14 were treatment-naive and roughly 18 were IGHV unmutated. Partial response was seen in approximately 25 patients and complete response in 2; after median 68 months, approximately 14 stayed remitted, around 12 progressed. Mean productive templates were about 250,000; mean productive rearrangements were fewer than 95,000.

This table comes from immunoSEQ multiplex PCR, and its TCRdb copy is limited to in-frame clones, with some not included. The sample lists roughly 190,000 clones, over 55% seen once, with 13% in the top ten. This CDR3 comprises 13 residues. Trimming took 2 bases from V and 8 from J, leaving 12 bases between them. Germline V CDR1 and CDR2: MNHEY, SVGAGI. V usage is TRBV6-5 and J usage is TRBJ1-1; the D gene is possibly TRBD1 (6 bases). This TCR was sampled from a human donor with chronic lymphocytic leukemia. The sequences come from PBMCs, collected after 24 months of ibrutinib treatment. The CDR3 nucleotides are TGTGCCAGCAGTTACGGTCGTGGACAGGAAGCTTTCTTT. Amino acids: CASSYGRGQEAFF.